This T cell receptor beta chain is from a study of T cell changes during pregnancy in multiple sclerosis. Using immunoSEQ multiplex PCR, the repertoire was profiled, and TCRdb retains in-frame clones only, with some absent. The sample shows around 40,000 clones, 90% of them seen only once. Note on this clone: At one end the junction does not follow the germline gene, possibly because of a read error.

The CDR3 consists of 13 residues. Germline assignment: CDR1 KGHSH and CDR2 LQKENI. The material was CD4+ T cells from peripheral blood mononuclear cells, obtained in the first trimester of pregnancy. The chain is built from TRBV18 and TRBJ2-1, with a weak D call TRBD1 (5 bases). This clonotype originated in a female donor in good health, enrolled as a control in a pregnancy study. The CDR3 loop is CASSPQGTSSSIF. In DNA, the CDR3 is TGTGCCAGCTCACCTCAGGGAACATCTTCCTCGATCTTC.